This section outlines one TCR beta chain sequence together with its context. The germline V gene has CDR1 LGHDT and CDR2 YNNKEL (reference sequence). V dropped 2 bases and J dropped 5 bases, with 6 bases sitting between them. The CDR3 totals 12 residues. This sample was included in a study of T cell responses to AZD1222 COVID-19 vaccine. Method: immunoSEQ multiplex PCR; TCRdb's copy keeps in-frame clones and lacks some. The profile shows some 150,000 clones, about 92% of them singletons. The J gene is TRBJ2-5, the V gene TRBV3-1 (or the pseudogene TRBV3-2); no clear D. The sequenced sample was peripheral blood, obtained 28 days after the second AZD1222 dose. The TCR comes from an adult who received the AZD1222 COVID-19 vaccine. The CDR3, as DNA: TGTGCCAGCAGCCAAATGGGGGAGACCCAGTACTTC. Protein sequence: CASSQMGETQYF.